Below, one T cell receptor (beta chain) is given with its context. The specificity of this receptor is unknown. Base qualities are not provided; no much larger clone lies one nucleotide away. V sheds 1 base and J sheds 4 bases, leaving 10 bases between their ends. The CDR3 has 15 amino acids, counting the end cysteine and phenylalanine. The retained sequence is limited to the CDR3, 45 bases, with the frame set at the first base. CDR1 and CDR2 are read off the germline V gene as SGHTA and FQGNSA. TCR beta CDR3 regions were amplified from genomic DNA by bias-controlled multiplex PCR with the immunoSEQ v3 hsTCRB kit. The TCR libraries were sequenced on an Illumina NextSeq 500 to 2 million to 2.5 million read pairs for survey level or 5-6 million read pairs for deep level. The paper's processing steps were these. The immunoSEQ Analyzer software assigned V, D and J genes, filtered out non-productive sequences, and reported clonality. Repertoires of infused TIL and blood were compared using productive Simpson clonality and the Morisita overlap index of productive TRB rearrangements. For each clone in blood, the absolute clonotype count was estimated by multiplying the lymphocyte count by the CD3+ fraction and by the clone's productive frequency. Imported from immuneACCESS, the table was reduced by TCRdb to in-frame sequences with V and J called. These copies leave out some clones; in studies compared against another copy, an unresolved V gene accounts for under half, and the cause of the remainder is not known. D and trimming come from the DNA, and the V and J calls and clone size come from that table. The sample table lists tens of thousands of clones, 80% to 90% of them with a count of one. The top ten constitute 5% of the sample.

This entry comes from a study of TIL therapy for anti-PD-1-resistant metastatic lung cancer (dated by TCRdb to the early 2020s). Regarding the research as a whole: Before any PD-1/PD-L1 blockade was given, tumors were harvested, nivolumab was then administered, and patients who progressed went on to receive lymphodepletion, an infusion of expanded TIL, and IL-2. Enrolled patients had a median age of 54 years (range 38-75) and a median tumor PD-L1 proportion score of around 6%. The cohort was composed predominantly of lung adenocarcinoma, with a few EGFR-mutant and two ALK-rearranged tumors included, and half of patients were identified as current or former smokers. A median non-synonymous tumor mutation burden of around 1.5 mutations per megabase was determined across the cohort by whole-exome sequencing. T cell receptor beta sequencing of tumor and peripheral blood served to follow clonotypes across the tumor, the expanded TIL product, and serial blood samples. Summary of the overall study and its limitations: Infused TIL clonotypes partially replaced the baseline peripheral repertoire then decayed over months, with no apparent association between persistence and response. The study protocol defined all tumor marker inferences as exploratory. Because the cohort was highly selected, with more treatment-naive, never-smoker and oncogene-addicted patients than is typical, generalizability is limited.

The time point label, as the study defines it: pre-treatment sample, taken before nivolumab and TIL therapy. Adults with stage 4 NSCLC were enrolled in a dual-center phase I trial from 2017 to early 2020. Samples were obtained from a single-arm, open-label phase I trial in which tumor-infiltrating lymphocyte therapy with nivolumab was evaluated in advanced non-small cell lung cancer. Blood mononuclear cells from EDTA tubes were separated on a Ficoll gradient and snap-frozen as pellets, and DNA was extracted from the cells using a Qiagen mini-prep kit. This material consisted of blood, taken at baseline. Recombination joined TRBV7-2 with TRBJ2-2; TRBD1 is a weak D gene call, 5 bases matching. The clonotype comes from a person aged 25 to 79 with non-small cell lung cancer. The DNA sequence is as follows: TGTGCCAGCAGCTTAGGCAGGGCCGTCACCGGGGAGCTGTTTTTT. This sequence encodes CASSLGRAVTGELFF.